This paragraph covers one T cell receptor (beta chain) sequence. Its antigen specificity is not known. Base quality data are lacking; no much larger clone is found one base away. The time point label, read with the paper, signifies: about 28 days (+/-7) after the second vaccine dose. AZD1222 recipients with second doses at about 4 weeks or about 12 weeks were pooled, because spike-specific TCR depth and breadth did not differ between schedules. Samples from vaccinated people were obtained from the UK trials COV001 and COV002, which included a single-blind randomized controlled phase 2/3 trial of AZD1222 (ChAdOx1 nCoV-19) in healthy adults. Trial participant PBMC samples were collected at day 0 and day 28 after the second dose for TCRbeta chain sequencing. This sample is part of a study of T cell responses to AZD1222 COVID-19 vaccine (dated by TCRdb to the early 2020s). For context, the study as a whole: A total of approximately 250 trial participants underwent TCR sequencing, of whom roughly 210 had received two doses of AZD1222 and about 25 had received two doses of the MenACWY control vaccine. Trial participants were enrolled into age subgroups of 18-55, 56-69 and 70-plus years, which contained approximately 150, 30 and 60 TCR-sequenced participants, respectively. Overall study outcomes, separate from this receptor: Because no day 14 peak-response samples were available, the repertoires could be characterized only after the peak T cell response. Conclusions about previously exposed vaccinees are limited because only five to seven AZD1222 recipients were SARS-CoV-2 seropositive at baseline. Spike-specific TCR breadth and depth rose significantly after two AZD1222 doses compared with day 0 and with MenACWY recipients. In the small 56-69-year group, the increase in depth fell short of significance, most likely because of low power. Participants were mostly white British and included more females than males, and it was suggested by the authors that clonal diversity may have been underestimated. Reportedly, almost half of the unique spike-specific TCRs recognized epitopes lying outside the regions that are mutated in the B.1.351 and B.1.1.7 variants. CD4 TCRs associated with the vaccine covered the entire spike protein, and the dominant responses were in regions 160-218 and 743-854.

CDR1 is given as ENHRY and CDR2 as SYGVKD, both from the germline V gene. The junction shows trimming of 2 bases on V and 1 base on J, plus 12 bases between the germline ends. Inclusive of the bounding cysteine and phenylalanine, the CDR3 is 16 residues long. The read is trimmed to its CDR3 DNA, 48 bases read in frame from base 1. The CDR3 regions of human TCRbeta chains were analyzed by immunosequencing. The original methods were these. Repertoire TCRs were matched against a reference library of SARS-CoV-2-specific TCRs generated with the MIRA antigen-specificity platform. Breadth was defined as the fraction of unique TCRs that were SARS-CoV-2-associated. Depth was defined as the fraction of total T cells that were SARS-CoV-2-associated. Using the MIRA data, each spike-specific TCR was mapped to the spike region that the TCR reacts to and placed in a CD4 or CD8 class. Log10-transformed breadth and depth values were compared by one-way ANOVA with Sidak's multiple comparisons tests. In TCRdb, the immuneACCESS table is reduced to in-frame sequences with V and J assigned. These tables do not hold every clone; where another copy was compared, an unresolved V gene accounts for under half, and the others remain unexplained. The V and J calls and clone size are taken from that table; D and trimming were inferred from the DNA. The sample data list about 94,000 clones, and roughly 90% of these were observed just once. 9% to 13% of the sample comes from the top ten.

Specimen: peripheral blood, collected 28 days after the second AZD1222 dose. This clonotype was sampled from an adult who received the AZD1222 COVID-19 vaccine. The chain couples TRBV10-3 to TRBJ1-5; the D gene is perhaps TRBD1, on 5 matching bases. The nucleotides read TGTGCCATCAGTGAGGGGGCCGGCAGGAGCAATCAGCCCCAGCATTTT. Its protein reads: CAISEGAGRSNQPQHF.